The 7 T cell receptor beta chains reported below all come from one sample, sequenced in a study of CD8+ T cells in alopecia areata. The treatment: oral pan-JAK inhibitor, 5-10 mg twice daily. As the sequencing template, cDNA was produced by extracting RNA and reverse transcribing it. Only in-frame clones appear in the TCRdb table, and some are missing; sequencing was by immunoSEQ multiplex PCR. The sample lists about 150,000 clones; around 50% were seen once. The source material was CD8+ T cells sorted from blood, sampled at week 4, from a patient treated with tofacitinib. The source is a human donor with alopecia areata.

This sequence joins TRBV4-3 and TRBJ1-6; no reliable D call. Germline CDR1 LGHNA, CDR2 YSLEER. V was pared by 1 base and J by 12 bases, with 16 bases between. The CDR3 sequence is 15 residues long. CDR3 DNA sequence: TGCGCCAGCAGCCAAGTGATCGATGGGGTAAAACCCCTCCACTTT. It translates to CASSQVIDGVKPLHF.

This clone came up once. V is TRBV18 and J is TRBJ1-2, with 12 bases matching TRBD1. CDR1 is KGHSH, CDR2 LQKENI, per germline. V was pared by 3 bases and J by 4 bases, with 6 bases of the junction left unmatched. The CDR3 has 16 amino acids. The CDR3 reads CASSPGQGAFTYGYTF. CDR3 in DNA: TGTGCCAGCTCACCGGGACAGGGGGCGTTCACCTATGGCTACACCTTC. Complete variable domain (other parts from reference TRBV18 and TRBJ1-2): NAGVMQNPRHLVRRRGQEARLRCSPMKGHSHVYWYRQLPEEGLKFMVYLQKENIIDESGMPKERFSAEFPKEGPSILRIQQVVRGDSAAYFCASSPGQGAFTYGYTFGSGTRLTVV.

The chain carries TRBV7-9 and TRBJ2-1; no firm D call. From germline, CDR1 is SEHNR and CDR2 FQNEAQ (reference sequence). Trimming shortened V by 7 bases and J by 6 bases, and 7 bases separated the two germline ends. CDR3 length: 11 amino acids. This chain's CDR3 is CASTPGNEQFF. The DNA of the CDR3 is TGTGCCAGCACCCCAGGCAATGAGCAGTTCTTC.

The V gene is TRBV27, the J gene TRBJ1-5; D may be TRBD1 (6 bases). Germline-derived CDR1 and CDR2 are MNHEY and SMNVEV (reference sequence). With 5 bases removed from V and 3 bases from J, the gap between germline ends came to 29 bases. This CDR3 has 20 residues. This CDR3 is CASSLETGKGSPANNQPQHF. CDR3 coding DNA: TGTGCCAGCAGTCTCGAAACAGGGAAAGGCTCCCCCGCTAACAATCAGCCCCAGCATTTT.

The gene calls are TRBV7-8 and TRBJ1-1; D remains ambiguous. Deletions cut 1 base from V and 1 base from J, with 7 bases between. Germline V gene lookup returns CDR1 SGHVS and CDR2 FQNEAQ. This CDR3 has 14 residues. The CDR3 sequence: CASSLVEENTEAFF. CDR3 nucleotides: TGTGCCAGCAGCTTAGTTGAGGAGAACACTGAAGCTTTCTTT.

This clone was detected a few times. The chain recombines TRBV4-1 with TRBJ1-6; D is ambiguous. The CDR3 is made up of 15 amino acids. Trimming shortened V by 4 bases and J by 6 bases, and 13 bases separated the two germline ends. Germline lookup yields CDR1 MGHRA and CDR2 YSYEKL. The CDR3 loop reads CASSLIGSLNSPLHF. The DNA of the CDR3 is TGCGCCAGCAGCCTAATCGGCTCCCTTAATTCACCCCTCCACTTT.

The J gene is TRBJ2-7, the V gene TRBV25-1; tentatively, D is TRBD2 (6 bases). The CDR3 sequence is 15 residues long. Germline CDR1 MGHDK, CDR2 SYGVNS. The V gene lost 4 bases and the J gene lost 3 bases, with 16 bases spanning the gap. CDR3 DNA sequence: TGTGCCAGCAGTGGGTCCAGGGAGGCAGACTACGAGCAGTACTTC. It codes for CASSGSREADYEQYF.